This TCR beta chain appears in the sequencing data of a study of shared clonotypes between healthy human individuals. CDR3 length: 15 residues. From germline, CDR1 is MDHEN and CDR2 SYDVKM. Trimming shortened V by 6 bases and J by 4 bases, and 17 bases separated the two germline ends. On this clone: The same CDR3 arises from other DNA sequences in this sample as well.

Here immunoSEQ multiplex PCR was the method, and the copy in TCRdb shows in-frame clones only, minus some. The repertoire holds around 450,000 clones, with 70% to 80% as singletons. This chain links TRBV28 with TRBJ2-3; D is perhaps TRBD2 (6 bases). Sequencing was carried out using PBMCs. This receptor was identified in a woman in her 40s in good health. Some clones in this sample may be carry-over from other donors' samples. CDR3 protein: CASSFGGVRADTQYF. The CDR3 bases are TGTGCCAGCAGCTTCGGGGGAGTACGGGCAGATACGCAGTATTTT. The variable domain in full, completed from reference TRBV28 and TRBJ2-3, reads DVKVTQSSRYLVKRTGEKVFLECVQDMDHENMFWYRQDPGLGLRLIYFSYDVKMKEKGDIPEGYSVSREKKERFSLILESASTNQTSMYLCASSFGGVRADTQYFGPGTRLTVL.